These T cell receptor beta chains were read from a single sample in a study of blood T cell repertoires in COVID-19. The method was immunoSEQ multiplex PCR; TCRdb's version includes in-frame clones alone and lacks a portion of them. Among about 25,000 clones listed, roughly 80% were seen once. The source material was peripheral blood. These receptors all come from a human donor in a cohort sampled during active COVID-19. Each CDR3 is given without its conserved first and last residue. Clone size is given for some rows only: seen once, a few or many times, or a class if the clone is expanded.

V	size	J	CDR3
TRBV6-5	.	TRBJ1-3	ASSYSGGTGNTIY
TRBV6-1	.	TRBJ1-1	ASSDRTGGWDTEAF
TRBV11-3	.	TRBJ2-4	ASSLGPGAKNIQY
TRBV9	.	TRBJ2-1	ASSAHGRGQDEQF
TRBV10-1	.	TRBJ1-1	ASSERIGGVTEAF
TRBV30	.	TRBJ2-4	AWGISDLAKNIQY
TRBV7-2	once	TRBJ1-2	ASSLDGGGLGYT
TRBV28	.	TRBJ1-3	ASSSTGGGRRNTIY
TRBV19	.	TRBJ2-1	ASSIGGWEENEQF
TRBV7-9	.	TRBJ2-7	ASSSDLAGLSYEQY
TRBV11-1	.	TRBJ2-1	ASSGGTSGRRDEQF
TRBV28	.	TRBJ2-7	ASSVTGGHF
TRBV19	.	TRBJ2-1	ASRGRAGNEQF
TRBV2	.	TRBJ2-1	ASSTGTGKDEQF
TRBV18	.	TRBJ2-5	ASSRGETQY
TRBV7-9	.	TRBJ2-7	ASSLAQGASYEQY
TRBV27	.	TRBJ2-1	ASSLDSSSYNEQF
TRBV27	.	TRBJ2-7	ASSLSSGKYEQY
TRBV27	.	TRBJ2-1	ASSNIGLAGGWNEQF
TRBV7-9	.	TRBJ2-5	ASSSNQWTSGRARETQY
TRBV5-5	.	TRBJ1-1	ASSPYLNTEAF
TRBV2	.	TRBJ2-5	ASTINPPGFPGQETQY
TRBV24-1	.	TRBJ2-3	ATSDLEDRGGPDTQY
TRBV20-1	.	TRBJ2-7	SATEGDYSYEQY
TRBV20-1	.	TRBJ1-2	SASGLLGSGYT
TRBV7-2	.	TRBJ2-7	ASSREATGGYEQY
TRBV9	.	TRBJ2-5	ASSVGGHLQETQY
TRBV9	.	TRBJ2-3	ASSVGTGLYTDTQY
TRBV23-1	.	TRBJ2-5	ASSQSRLETQY
TRBV6-1	.	TRBJ1-1	ASSELGGASTEAF
TRBV9	.	TRBJ1-6	ASRSQDSSPLH
TRBV4-1	.	TRBJ2-1	ASSAMVQGLNEQF
TRBV7-2	.	TRBJ2-3	ASSFRGPNTDTQY
TRBV5-4	.	TRBJ2-7	ASSSSSYEQY
TRBV5-1	once	TRBJ2-1	ASRLAGGSYNEQF
TRBV28	.	TRBJ2-7	ASRTDFQSSYEQY
TRBV2	.	TRBJ2-1	ASDIDGDRGNEQF
TRBV6-5	.	TRBJ2-2	ASTDSGELF
TRBV7-2	few	TRBJ2-1	ASSFSSGSWIEQF
TRBV19	.	TRBJ1-6	ASRSAASSYNSPLH
TRBV5-4	.	TRBJ1-2	ASSSGGQAGYGYT
TRBV7-3	.	TRBJ2-3	ASSSLGTGGVDTQY
TRBV5-1	once	TRBJ1-5	ASSLGGQPGNQPQH
TRBV18	.	TRBJ2-7	ASSPRGRSYEQY
TRBV27	.	TRBJ1-1	ASSSTGQGMNTEAF
TRBV3-1/TRBV3-2	.	TRBJ2-1	ASSLLVGAGASNEQF